The present entry profiles one TCR beta chain with its context. Using immunoSEQ multiplex PCR, the repertoire was profiled, and TCRdb retains in-frame clones only, with some absent. Among some 45,000 clones listed, 70% to 85% were seen once. These data come from a study of OX40 agonist ivuxolimab in advanced cancers. The overall study: Partial responses were achieved by three patients, of whom one had hepatocellular carcinoma and two had cutaneous melanoma.

The CDR3 length is 15 residues. Germline loops: CDR1 SGHTA, CDR2 FQGTGA. The V and J ends lost 2 bases and 4 bases, in that order; junction bases with no gene match: 3. The TCR sequence derives from an adult with an advanced solid tumor such as melanoma, head and neck, liver or kidney cancer. Sequences were derived from CD4+ or CD8+ T cells sorted from blood, sampled in a trial of the OX40 agonist ivuxolimab. V and J are TRBV7-3 and TRBJ1-5, with 9 bases lining up with TRBD1. The CDR3 DNA reads as TGTGCCAGCAGCTTAGGTGGACAGGGGAATCAGCCCCAGCATTTT. Its translation is CASSLGGQGNQPQHF.